The next 6 T cell receptor beta chains were all read from a single sample in a study of T cell responses to AZD1222 COVID-19 vaccine. Repertoires were generated with immunoSEQ multiplex PCR, while TCRdb's copy carries only in-frame clones and drops some. This sample yields tens of thousands of clones, of which roughly 86% are seen a single time; 2.5% to 3% belongs to the top ten. The sample in question was peripheral blood, obtained on day 0 of MenACWY control vaccination. The receptors were sampled from an adult in good health.

CDR3 loop: CASSEEGVYGYTF. For the CDR3, the DNA is TGTGCCAGCAGCGAAGAGGGAGTATATGGCTACACCTTC. This chain connects TRBV11-3 to TRBJ1-2; D remains unclear. CDR3 length: 13 amino acids. Germline CDR1 SGHNT, CDR2 YENEEA. Trimming removed 5 bases from V and 5 bases from J, with 12 bases in between.

This chain links TRBV4-1 with TRBJ2-5; TRBD1 aligns across 7 bases. The V and J ends lost 1 base and 2 bases, in that order; junction bases with no gene match: 1. Germline values: CDR1 MGHRA, CDR2 YSYEKL. There are 14 residues in the CDR3. CDR3 sequence (DNA): TGCGCCAGCAGCCAAGGGACAGGACAAGAGACCCAGTACTTC. Translated, it gives CASSQGTGQETQYF.

V is TRBV6-5 and J is TRBJ1-3; possibly TRBD1 for D (5 bases). This CDR3 contains 16 residues. With 0 bases removed from V and 0 bases from J, the gap between germline ends came to 9 bases. In germline, CDR1 is MNHEY, CDR2 SVGAGI. CDR3 residues: CASSYSGLLSGNTIYF. The CDR3 DNA reads as TGTGCCAGCAGTTACTCGGGACTCCTCTCTGGAAACACCATATATTTT.

To note about this clone: Other DNA sequences in this sample translate to the same CDR3. Here the CDR3 reads CASRRDNEQFF. CDR3 coding DNA: TGTGCCAGCAGGCGAGACAATGAGCAGTTCTTC. The chain joins TRBV28 to TRBJ2-1; D call uncertain. In germline, CDR1 is MDHEN, CDR2 SYDVKM. The CDR3 extends over 11 amino acids. V shed 6 bases and J shed 5 bases, with 5 bases lying between them.

This clone was seen once. This chain joins TRBV3-1 (or the pseudogene TRBV3-2) and TRBJ1-3; 8 bases align to TRBD1. Germline CDR1 is LGHDT and CDR2 is YNNKEL (reference sequence). V shed 2 bases, J shed 7 bases, and the junction held 7 bases outside the gene matches. The CDR3 consists of 15 residues. The CDR3 is CASSQIGTGLNTIYF. DNA for the CDR3: TGTGCCAGCAGCCAAATCGGGACAGGTCTTAACACCATATATTTT.

V usage is TRBV14 and J usage is TRBJ2-2; the D gene is possibly TRBD1 (5 bases). Germline V gene sequence: CDR1 SGHDN, CDR2 FVKESK. V dropped 2 bases and J dropped 1 base, with 8 bases sitting between them. This CDR3 contains 15 residues. This CDR3 reads CASSQRGRNTGELFF. The CDR3 bases are TGTGCCAGCAGCCAAAGGGGAAGGAACACCGGGGAGCTGTTTTTT.